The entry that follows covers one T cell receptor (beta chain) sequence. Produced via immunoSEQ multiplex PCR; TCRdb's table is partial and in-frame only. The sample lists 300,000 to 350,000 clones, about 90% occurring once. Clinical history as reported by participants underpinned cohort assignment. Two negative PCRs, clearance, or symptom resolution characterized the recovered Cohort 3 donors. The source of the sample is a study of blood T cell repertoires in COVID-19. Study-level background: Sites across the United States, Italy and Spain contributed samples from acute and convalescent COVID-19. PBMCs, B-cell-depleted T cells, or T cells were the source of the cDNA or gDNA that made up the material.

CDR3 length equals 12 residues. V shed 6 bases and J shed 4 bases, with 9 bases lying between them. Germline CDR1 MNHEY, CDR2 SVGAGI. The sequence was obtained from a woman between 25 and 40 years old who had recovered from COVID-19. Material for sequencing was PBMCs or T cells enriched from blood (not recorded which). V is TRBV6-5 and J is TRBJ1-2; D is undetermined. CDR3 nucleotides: TGTGCCAGCAGAGAGACATCCTATGGCTACACCTTC. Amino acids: CASRETSYGYTF.